The T cell receptor (beta chain) described here comes from a study of tumor-infiltrating lymphocytes in primary liver carcinoma. Study details: With diameters of roughly 4.2 to 10 cm, tumors were stage T1-T3 N0M0. Roughly 3.5 to 8 million productive TCRbeta reads came from each sample, comparable across tissue types.

The study, taken as a whole, reports: There was no comparison of CD4+ and CD8+ repertoires, as samples were bulk unsorted. Between tumor regions, pairs overlapped more than tumor-adjacent and tumor-blood pairs did.

The researchers obtained blood RNA from unsorted whole blood and also extracted germline DNA. With respect to this clonotype: Its antigen remains unidentified. A read error may explain this, as a much larger clone is one base away.

This CDR3 is 14 amino acids long. CDR1 and CDR2 (germline): MDHEN, SYDVKM. Using a constant-region primer together with ProtoScript II reverse transcriptase, TCR beta cDNA was made from around 500 ng of total RNA. Slightly modified ARM-PCR served as the procedure for the TCR beta libraries. These libraries came from three rounds of nested multiplex PCR. TRBV1-TRBV30 forward primers and a C-beta reverse primer were used in the first two PCR rounds, which each ran for around 10 cycles. TCRdb re-called the multiplex PCR reads with MiXCR, one entry per CDR3 protein. The data hold about 310,000 distinct CDR3 sequences, with almost 60% observed a single time.

This chain joins TRBV28 and TRBJ1-5; the D gene is possibly TRBD1 (6 bases). Source material: peripheral blood. This clonotype was obtained from a woman aged 25-40 years with primary liver carcinoma and hepatitis B virus infection. This CDR3 reads CVSSPSRGNQPQHF. The CDR3 DNA reads as TGTGTCAGCAGCCCCTCGAGGGGGAATCAGCCCCAGCATTTT.